This TCR beta chain was identified in a study of blood T cells in healthy people across ages. CDR1 MNHEY and CDR2 SVGAGI come from the germline V gene. With 7 bases removed from V and 6 bases from J, the gap between germline ends came to 22 bases. This CDR3 is 15 amino acids long. A second about 7 to 12 cycle PCR used barcoded and J-beta primers. The template-switch adaptor was a 5' adaptor with 12 random nucleotides. It tagged each cDNA molecule. All samples gave at least 2.5 million CDR3-containing paired-end reads. TCRdb analysed the 5' RACE reads with MiXCR anew, one entry per CDR3 protein. The table records 1.5 million or so distinct CDR3 sequences, about 42% of them present only once.

The chain combines TRBV6-5 with TRBJ2-7; D is undetermined. The sequencing sample was made of blood. This TCR came from a woman younger than 35 in good health. CDR3 in DNA: TGTGCCAGCATCGAAACCCTCCCGGAATGGCGCGAGCAGTACTTC. This translates into CASIETLPEWREQYF.